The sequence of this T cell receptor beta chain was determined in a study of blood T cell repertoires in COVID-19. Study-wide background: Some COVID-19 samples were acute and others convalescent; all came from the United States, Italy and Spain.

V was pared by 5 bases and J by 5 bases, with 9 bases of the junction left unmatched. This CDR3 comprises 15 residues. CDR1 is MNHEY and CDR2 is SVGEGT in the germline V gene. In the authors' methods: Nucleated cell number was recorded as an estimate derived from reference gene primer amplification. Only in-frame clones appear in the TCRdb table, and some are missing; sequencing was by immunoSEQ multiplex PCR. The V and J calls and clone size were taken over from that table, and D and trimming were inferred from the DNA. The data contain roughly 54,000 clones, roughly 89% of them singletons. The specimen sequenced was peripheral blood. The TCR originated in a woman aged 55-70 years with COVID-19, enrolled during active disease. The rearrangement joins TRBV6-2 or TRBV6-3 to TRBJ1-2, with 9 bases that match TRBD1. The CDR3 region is CASSPWDRVSYGYTF. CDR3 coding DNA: TGTGCCAGCAGTCCATGGGACAGGGTCAGTTATGGCTACACCTTC.